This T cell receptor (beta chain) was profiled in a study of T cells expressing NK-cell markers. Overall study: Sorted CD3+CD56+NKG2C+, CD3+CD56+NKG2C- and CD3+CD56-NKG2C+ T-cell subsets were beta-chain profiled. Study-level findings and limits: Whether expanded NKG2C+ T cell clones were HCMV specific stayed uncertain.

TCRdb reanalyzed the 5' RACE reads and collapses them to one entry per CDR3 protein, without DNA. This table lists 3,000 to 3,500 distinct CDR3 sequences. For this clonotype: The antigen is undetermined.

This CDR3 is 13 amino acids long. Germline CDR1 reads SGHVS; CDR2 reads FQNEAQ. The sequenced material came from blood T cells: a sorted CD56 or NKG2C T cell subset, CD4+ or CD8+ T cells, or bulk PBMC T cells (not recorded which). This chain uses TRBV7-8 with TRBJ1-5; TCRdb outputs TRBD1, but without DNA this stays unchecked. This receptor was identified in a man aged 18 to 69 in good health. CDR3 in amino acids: CASSFPGTQPQHF. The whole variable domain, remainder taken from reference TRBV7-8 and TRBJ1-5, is GAGVSQSPRYKVAKRGQDVALRCDPISGHVSLFWYQQALGQGPEFLTYFQNEAQLDKSGLPSDRFFAERPEGSVSTLKIQRTQQEDSAVYLCASSFPGTQPQHFGDGTRLSIL.